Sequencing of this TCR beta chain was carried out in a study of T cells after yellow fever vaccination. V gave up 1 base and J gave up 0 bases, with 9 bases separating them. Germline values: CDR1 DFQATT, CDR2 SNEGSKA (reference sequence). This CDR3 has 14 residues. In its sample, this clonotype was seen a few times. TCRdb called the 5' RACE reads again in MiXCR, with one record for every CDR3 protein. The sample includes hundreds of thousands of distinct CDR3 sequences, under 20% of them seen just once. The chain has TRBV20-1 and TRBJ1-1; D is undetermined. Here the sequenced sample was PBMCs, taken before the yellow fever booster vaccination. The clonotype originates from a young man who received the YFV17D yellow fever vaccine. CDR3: CSARGPAMNTEAFF. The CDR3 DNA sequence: TGCAGTGCTAGAGGGCCAGCCATGAACACTGAAGCTTTCTTT.